This T cell receptor (beta chain) was obtained from a study of vaccination effects on CD4 cells after COVID-19. TCRdb keeps only in-frame clones here, not all; method: immunoSEQ multiplex PCR. Of under 35,000 clones in the sample, approximately 64% were seen once. Germline CDR1 reads SEHNR; CDR2 reads FQNEAQ (reference sequence). This CDR3 has 16 amino acids. J was trimmed by 0 bases and V by 4 bases; bases with no gene match: 5. Using viral peptide pools, the ViraFEST assay grew out antigen-specific CD4+ T cells prior to sequencing. The culture ran for less than 12 days, and then CD4+ T cells were isolated. All participants had two doses of either the BNT162b2 or mRNA-1273 vaccine. Vaccinees lacked prior SARS-CoV-2 infection and tested negative for nucleocapsid antibodies. Points on this clone: Its antigen is undetermined.

The sample here was CD4+ T cells from PBMCs cultured with SARS-CoV-2 spike peptides, taken after COVID-19 vaccination. The V call is TRBV7-9, the J call TRBJ2-1; 8 bases map to TRBD2. The TCR was taken from a human donor who received a COVID-19 vaccine. The DNA for the CDR3 is TGTGCCAGCAGCTCAACCGGGGGGGCCTCCTACAATGAGCAGTTCTTC. Protein product: CASSSTGGASYNEQFF.